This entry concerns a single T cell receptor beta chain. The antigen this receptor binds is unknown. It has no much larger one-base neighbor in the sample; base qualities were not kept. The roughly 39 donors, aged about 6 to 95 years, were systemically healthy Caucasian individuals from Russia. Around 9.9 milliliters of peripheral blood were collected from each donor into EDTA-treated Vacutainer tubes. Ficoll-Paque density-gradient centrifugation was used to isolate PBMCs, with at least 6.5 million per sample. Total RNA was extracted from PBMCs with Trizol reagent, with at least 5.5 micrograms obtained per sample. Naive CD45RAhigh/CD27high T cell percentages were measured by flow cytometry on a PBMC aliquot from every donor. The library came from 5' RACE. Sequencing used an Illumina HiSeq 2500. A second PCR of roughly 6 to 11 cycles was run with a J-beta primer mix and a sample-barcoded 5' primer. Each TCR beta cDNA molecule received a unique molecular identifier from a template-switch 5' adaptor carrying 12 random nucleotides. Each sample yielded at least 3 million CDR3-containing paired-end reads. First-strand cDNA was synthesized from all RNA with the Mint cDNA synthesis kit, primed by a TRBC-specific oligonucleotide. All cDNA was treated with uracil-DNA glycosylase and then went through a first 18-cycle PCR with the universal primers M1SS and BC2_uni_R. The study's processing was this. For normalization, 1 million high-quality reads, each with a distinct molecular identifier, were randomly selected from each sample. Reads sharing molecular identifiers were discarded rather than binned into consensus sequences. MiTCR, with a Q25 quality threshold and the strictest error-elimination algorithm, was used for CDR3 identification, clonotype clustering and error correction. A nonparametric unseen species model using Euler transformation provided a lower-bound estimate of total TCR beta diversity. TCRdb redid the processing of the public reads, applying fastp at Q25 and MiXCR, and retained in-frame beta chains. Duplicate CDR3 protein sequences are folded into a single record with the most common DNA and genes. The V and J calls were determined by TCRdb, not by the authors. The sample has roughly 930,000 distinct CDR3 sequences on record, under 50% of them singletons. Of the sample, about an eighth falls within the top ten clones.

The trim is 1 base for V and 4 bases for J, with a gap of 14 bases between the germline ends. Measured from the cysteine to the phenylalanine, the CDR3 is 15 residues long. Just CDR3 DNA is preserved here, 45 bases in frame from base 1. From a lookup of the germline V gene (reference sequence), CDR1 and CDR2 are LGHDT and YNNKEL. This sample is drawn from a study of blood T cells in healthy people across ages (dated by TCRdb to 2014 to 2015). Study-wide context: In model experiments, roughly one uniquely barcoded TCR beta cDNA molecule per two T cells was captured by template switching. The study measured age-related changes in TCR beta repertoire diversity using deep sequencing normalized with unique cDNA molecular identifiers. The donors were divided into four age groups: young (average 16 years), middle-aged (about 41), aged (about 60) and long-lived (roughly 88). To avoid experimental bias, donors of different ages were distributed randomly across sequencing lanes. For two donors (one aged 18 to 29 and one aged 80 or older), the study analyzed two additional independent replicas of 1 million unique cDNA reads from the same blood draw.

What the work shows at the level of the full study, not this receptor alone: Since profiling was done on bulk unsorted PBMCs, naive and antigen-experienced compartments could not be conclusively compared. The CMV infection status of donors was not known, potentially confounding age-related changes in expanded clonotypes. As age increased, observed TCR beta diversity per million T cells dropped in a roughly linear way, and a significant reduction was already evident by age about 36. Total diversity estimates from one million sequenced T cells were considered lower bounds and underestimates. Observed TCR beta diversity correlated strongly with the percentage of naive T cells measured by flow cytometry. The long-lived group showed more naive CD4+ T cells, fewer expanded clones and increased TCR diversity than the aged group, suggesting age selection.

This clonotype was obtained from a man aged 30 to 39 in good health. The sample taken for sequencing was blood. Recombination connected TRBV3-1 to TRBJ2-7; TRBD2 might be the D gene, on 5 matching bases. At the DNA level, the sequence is TGTGCCAGCAGCCAAGTCAGCGGACCGGAGTACGAGCAGTACTTC. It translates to CASSQVSGPEYEQYF.